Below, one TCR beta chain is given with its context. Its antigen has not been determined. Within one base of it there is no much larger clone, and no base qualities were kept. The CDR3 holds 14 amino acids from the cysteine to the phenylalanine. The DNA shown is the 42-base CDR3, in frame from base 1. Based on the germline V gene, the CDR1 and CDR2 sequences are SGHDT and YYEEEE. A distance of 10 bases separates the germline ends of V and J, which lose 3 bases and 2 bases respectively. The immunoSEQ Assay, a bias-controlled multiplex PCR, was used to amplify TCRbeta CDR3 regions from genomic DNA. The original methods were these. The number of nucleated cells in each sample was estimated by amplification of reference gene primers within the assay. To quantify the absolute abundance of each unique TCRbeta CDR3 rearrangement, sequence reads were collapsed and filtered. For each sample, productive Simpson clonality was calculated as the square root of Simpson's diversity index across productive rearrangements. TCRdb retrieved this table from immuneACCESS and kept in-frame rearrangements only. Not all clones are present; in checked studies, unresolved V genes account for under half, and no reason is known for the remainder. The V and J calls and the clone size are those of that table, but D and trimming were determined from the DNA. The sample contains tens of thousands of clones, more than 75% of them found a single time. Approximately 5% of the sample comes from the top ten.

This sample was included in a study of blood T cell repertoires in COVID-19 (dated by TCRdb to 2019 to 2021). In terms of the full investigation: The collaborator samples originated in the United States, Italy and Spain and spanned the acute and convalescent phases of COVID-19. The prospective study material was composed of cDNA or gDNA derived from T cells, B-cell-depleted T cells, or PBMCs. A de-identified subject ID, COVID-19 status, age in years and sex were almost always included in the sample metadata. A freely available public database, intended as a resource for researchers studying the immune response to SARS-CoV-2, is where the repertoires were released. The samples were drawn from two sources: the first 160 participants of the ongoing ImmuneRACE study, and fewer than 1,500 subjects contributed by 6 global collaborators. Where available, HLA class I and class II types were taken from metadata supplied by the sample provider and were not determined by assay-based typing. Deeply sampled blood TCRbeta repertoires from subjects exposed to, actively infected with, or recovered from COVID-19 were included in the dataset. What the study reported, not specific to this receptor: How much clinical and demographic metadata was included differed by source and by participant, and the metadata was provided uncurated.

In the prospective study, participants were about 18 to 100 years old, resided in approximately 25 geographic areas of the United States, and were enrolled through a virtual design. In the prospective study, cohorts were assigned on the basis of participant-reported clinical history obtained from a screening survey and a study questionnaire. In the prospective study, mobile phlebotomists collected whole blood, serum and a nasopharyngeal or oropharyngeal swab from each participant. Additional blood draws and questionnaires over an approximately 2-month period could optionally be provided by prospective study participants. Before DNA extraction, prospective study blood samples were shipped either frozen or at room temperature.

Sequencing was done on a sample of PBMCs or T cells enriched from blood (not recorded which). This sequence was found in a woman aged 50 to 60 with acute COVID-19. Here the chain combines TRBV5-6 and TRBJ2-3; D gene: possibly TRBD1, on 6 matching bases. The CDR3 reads CASSSGQLTDTQYF. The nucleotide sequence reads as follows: TGTGCCAGCAGCTCTGGACAGCTCACAGATACGCAGTATTTT.